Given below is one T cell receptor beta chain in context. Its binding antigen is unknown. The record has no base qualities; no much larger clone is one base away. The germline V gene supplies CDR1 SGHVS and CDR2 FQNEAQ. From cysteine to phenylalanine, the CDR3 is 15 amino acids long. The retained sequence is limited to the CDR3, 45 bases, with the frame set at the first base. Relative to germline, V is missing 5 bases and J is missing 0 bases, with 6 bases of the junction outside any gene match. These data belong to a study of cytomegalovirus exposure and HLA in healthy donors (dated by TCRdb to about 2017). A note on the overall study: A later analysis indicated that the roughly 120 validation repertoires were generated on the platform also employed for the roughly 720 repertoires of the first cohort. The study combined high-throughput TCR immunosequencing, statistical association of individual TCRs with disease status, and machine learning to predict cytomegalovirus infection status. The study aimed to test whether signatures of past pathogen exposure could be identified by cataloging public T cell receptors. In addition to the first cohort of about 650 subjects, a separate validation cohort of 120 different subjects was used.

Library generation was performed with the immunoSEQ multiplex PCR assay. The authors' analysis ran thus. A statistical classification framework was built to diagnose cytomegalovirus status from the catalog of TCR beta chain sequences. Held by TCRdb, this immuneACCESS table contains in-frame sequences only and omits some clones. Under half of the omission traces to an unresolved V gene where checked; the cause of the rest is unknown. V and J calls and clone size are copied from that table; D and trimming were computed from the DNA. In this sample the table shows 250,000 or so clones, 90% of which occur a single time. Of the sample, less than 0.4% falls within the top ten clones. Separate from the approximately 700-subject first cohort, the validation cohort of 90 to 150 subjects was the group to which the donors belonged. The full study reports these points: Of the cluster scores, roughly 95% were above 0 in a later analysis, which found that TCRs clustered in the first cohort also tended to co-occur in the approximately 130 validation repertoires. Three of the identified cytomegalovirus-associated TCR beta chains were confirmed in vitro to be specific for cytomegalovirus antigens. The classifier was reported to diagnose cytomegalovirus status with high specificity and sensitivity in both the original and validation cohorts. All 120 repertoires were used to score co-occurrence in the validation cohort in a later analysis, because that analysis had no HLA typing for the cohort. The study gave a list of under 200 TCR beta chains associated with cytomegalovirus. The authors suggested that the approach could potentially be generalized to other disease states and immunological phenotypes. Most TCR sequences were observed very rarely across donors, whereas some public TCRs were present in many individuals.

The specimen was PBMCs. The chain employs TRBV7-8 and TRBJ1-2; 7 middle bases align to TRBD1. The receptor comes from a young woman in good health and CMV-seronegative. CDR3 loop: CASSTTGTANYGYTF. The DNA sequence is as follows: TGTGCCAGCAGCACAACCGGGACAGCTAACTATGGCTACACCTTC.